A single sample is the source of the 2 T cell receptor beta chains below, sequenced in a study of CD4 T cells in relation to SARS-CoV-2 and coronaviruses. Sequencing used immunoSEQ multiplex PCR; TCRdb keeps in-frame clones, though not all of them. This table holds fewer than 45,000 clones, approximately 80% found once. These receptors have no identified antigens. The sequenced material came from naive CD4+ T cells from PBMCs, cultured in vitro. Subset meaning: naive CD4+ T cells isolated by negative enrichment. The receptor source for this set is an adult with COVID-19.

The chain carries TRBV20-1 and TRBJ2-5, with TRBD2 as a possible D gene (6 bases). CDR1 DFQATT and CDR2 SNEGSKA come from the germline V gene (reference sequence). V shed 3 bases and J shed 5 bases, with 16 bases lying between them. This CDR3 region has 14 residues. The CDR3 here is CSASFSSVGETQYF. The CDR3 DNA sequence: TGCAGTGCTAGTTTTTCTAGCGTGGGGGAGACCCAGTACTTC.

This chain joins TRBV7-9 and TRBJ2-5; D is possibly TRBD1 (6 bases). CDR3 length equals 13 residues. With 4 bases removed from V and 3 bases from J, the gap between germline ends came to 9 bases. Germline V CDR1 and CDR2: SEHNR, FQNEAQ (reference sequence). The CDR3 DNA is TGTGCCAGCAGCTCGGCAGGGGAAGAGACCCAGTACTTC. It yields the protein CASSSAGEETQYF.